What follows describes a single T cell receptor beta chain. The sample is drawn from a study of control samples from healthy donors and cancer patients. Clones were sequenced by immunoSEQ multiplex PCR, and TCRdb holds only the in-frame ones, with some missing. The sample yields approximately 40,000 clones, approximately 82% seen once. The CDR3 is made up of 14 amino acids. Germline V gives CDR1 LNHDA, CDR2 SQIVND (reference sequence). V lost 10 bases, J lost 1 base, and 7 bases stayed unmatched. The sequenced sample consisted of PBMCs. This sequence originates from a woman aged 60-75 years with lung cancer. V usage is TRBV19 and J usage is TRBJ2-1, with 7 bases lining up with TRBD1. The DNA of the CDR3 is TGTGCCACCCACACAGGGGAGTCCTACAATGAGCAGTTCTTC. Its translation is CATHTGESYNEQFF.